These 5 T cell receptor beta chains share one sample of origin, sequenced in a study of T-cell memory formation after mild COVID-19. A single record per CDR3 protein comes from TCRdb applying MiXCR to the 5' RACE reads. Here the sample spans roughly 35,000 distinct CDR3 sequences, roughly 21% being singletons. Material: PBMCs or a T cell subset sorted from them (not recorded which). All receptors derive from an adult who had mild COVID-19 (a few samples of this study predate the infection). Cell type and time point are not known.

The table lists this clonotype with many counts. This sequence joins TRBV18 and TRBJ2-5; 7 positions match TRBD1. This CDR3 contains 13 residues. V shed 8 bases and J 1 base; nucleotides not matched to a gene: 4. Germline assignment: CDR1 KGHSH and CDR2 LQKENI. Written as DNA, the CDR3 is TGTGCCAGCGGCTCAGGGGGCCAAGAGACCCAGTACTTC. Protein: CASGSGGQETQYF.

This clonotype showed up many times. The gene calls are TRBV12-3 or TRBV12-4 and TRBJ1-1; 7 bases are shared with TRBD1. There are 15 residues in the CDR3. With V trimmed by 6 bases and J by 0 bases, 7 bases remained unmatched. CDR3 residues: CASRPAGTVNTEAFF. CDR3 in DNA: TGTGCCAGCAGGCCCGCCGGGACAGTGAACACTGAAGCTTTCTTT.

V and J are TRBV28 and TRBJ1-2; D unresolved. This CDR3 has 11 amino acids. Deletions cut 6 bases from V and 3 bases from J, with 5 bases between. Germline CDR1 and CDR2: MDHEN and SYDVKM. CDR3 nucleotide sequence: TGTGCCAGCAGCCCTGACTATGGCTACACCTTC. It codes for CASSPDYGYTF.

There are a few counts of this clonotype. This chain joins TRBV5-1 and TRBJ1-3; 9 nucleotides match TRBD1. J was trimmed by 2 bases and V by 3 bases; bases with no gene match: 6. This CDR3 region has 16 residues. CDR1 and CDR2 from the germline V gene are SGHRS and YFSETQ. CDR3 sequence (DNA): TGCGCCAGCAGCTCGTCCGGACAGGGGACTGGAAACACCATATATTTT. Protein product: CASSSSGQGTGNTIYF.

This clonotype has only a few counts. This chain connects TRBV12-3 or TRBV12-4 to TRBJ1-5; TRBD1 aligns across 9 bases. CDR3 length: 16 residues. V dropped 6 bases and J dropped 1; count of bases not matched to a gene: 7. Written as DNA, the CDR3 is TGTGCCAGCAGGGGGGACAGGGTTAGAAGCAATCAGCCCCAGCATTTT. Its translation is CASRGDRVRSNQPQHF.